The 20 T cell receptor beta chains reported below all come from one sample, sequenced in a study of blood T cells in healthy people across ages. Next came a second PCR, run for roughly 6 to 11 cycles, which used a sample-barcoded 5' primer along with a J-beta primer mix. TCRdb reprocessed the 5' RACE reads with MiXCR, giving one entry per CDR3 protein. Of approximately 800,000 distinct CDR3 sequences listed, about 56% are singletons. The sample was blood. The receptors come from a man aged 35-49 years in good health.

The count of this clonotype is one. The rearrangement uses TRBV7-9 and TRBJ1-1; D gene ambiguous. Trimming removed 5 bases at V and 3 bases at J, with 13 bases between. The CDR3 sequence is 14 residues long. Germline V gene data show CDR1 as SEHNR and CDR2 as FQNEAQ (reference sequence). In DNA form, the CDR3 reads TGTGCCAGCAGCGAATCAGGACGGGACACTGAAGCTTTCTTT. Residues: CASSESGRDTEAFF.

The J gene is TRBJ2-7, the V gene TRBV7-3; 7 bases line up with TRBD2. The V and J ends lost 5 bases and 7 bases, in that order; junction bases with no gene match: 23. The length of the CDR3 is 18 residues. Germline values: CDR1 SGHTA, CDR2 FQGTGA. The CDR3 nucleotides are TGTGCCAGCAGCCTTTTTTCGGCCCCCCGCGGGAGTACCAATGAGCAGTACTTC. It translates to CASSLFSAPRGSTNEQYF. Filled out from reference TRBV7-3 and TRBJ2-7, the complete variable domain reads GAGVSQTPSNKVTEKGKYVELRCDPISGHTALYWYRQSLGQGPEFLIYFQGTGAADDSGLPNDRFFAVRPEGSVSTLKIQRTERGDSAVYLCASSLFSAPRGSTNEQYFGPGTRLTVT.

This clonotype was found a few times. This chain joins TRBV20-1 and TRBJ2-1; D may be TRBD2 (7 bases). The CDR3 has 14 amino acids. CDR1 DFQATT and CDR2 SNEGSKA come from the germline V gene (reference sequence). The V end lost 1 base, the J end lost 7 bases, and 14 bases lay between the germline ends. The CDR3 spells CSARGGGAGNEQFF. The CDR3 coding sequence is TGCAGTGCTAGAGGTGGGGGGGCCGGGAATGAGCAGTTCTTC.

The gene calls are TRBV29-1 and TRBJ2-7; D remains unclear. This CDR3 is 13 amino acids long. The V gene lost 0 bases and the J gene lost 2 bases, with 8 bases spanning the gap. Germline CDR1 and CDR2: SQVTM and ANQGSEA. CDR3 sequence: CSVEEAPAYEQYF. CDR3 nucleotide sequence: TGCAGCGTTGAAGAGGCACCTGCCTACGAGCAGTACTTC.

This clonotype has more than one count but fewer than ten. The gene calls are TRBV20-1 and TRBJ2-5; no reliable D call. V shed 4 bases and J shed 4 bases, with 16 bases lying between them. The length of the CDR3 is 14 residues. The V gene's germline CDR1 is DFQATT and CDR2 SNEGSKA (reference sequence). The CDR3 loop is CSATRVTAGETQYF. For the CDR3, the DNA is TGCAGTGCTACCCGGGTTACGGCCGGAGAGACCCAGTACTTC.

The sample holds a few counts of this clonotype. The CDR3 here is CASSPLFALGVYEQYF. The CDR3 DNA reads as TGTGCCAGCAGCCCCCTCTTCGCCTTGGGAGTCTACGAGCAGTACTTC. The chain is built from TRBV11-3 and TRBJ2-7; a possible D gene is TRBD2 (5 bases). The germline CDR1 and CDR2 sequences are SGHNT and YENEEA. Trimming left V 5 bases short and J 3 bases short, with 20 bases between. This CDR3 is 16 amino acids long.

The rearrangement joins TRBV10-3 to TRBJ1-6; D not certain. In germline, CDR1 is ENHRY, CDR2 SYGVKD. Trimming took 0 bases from V and 7 from J, leaving 7 bases between them. The CDR3 is 14 amino acids. The DNA for the CDR3 is TGTGCCATCAGTGAGTCTCCCCACAATTCACCCCTCCACTTT. Its protein is CAISESPHNSPLHF.

The rearrangement uses TRBV7-9 and TRBJ2-5; possibly TRBD1 for D (6 bases). This CDR3 region has 17 residues. Looked up from germline, CDR1 is SEHNR and CDR2 is FQNEAQ (reference sequence). The V end lost 4 bases, the J end lost 9 bases, and 27 bases lay between the germline ends. The DNA of the CDR3 is TGTGCCAGCAGCTCTATTCACATTACAGGGCCCCTTGGGGCCCAGTACTTC. This sequence encodes CASSSIHITGPLGAQYF.

The table lists this clonotype with a few counts. The rearrangement uses TRBV4-3 and TRBJ2-3; 7 bases are shared with TRBD2. The J segment lost 2 bases and the V segment lost 1 base, leaving 3 bases of the junction unmatched. The CDR3 loop spans 15 amino acids. CDR1 and CDR2 from the germline V gene are LGHNA and YSLEER. The CDR3: CASSQGLAATDTQYF. The CDR3 coding sequence is TGCGCCAGCAGCCAAGGGCTAGCGGCCACAGATACGCAGTATTTT.

The rearrangement joins TRBV20-1 to TRBJ2-7, with D maybe TRBD1 (6 bases). Germline CDR1 is DFQATT and CDR2 is SNEGSKA (reference sequence). Trimming took off 1 base at V and 3 bases at J, with 10 bases between the two ends. This CDR3 is 13 amino acids long. CDR3 DNA sequence: TGCAGTGCTAGAGGGACAGAATACTACGAGCAGTACTTC. It is translated as CSARGTEYYEQYF.

The chain couples TRBV4-2 to TRBJ1-4; D gene uncertain. V lost 3 bases and J 0 bases, leaving 11 bases between the germline ends. The CDR3 is 16 amino acids. Looked up from germline, CDR1 is LGHNA and CDR2 is YNFKEQ. DNA of the CDR3: TGTGCCAGCAGCCAGTCCGCGGGAGCAACTAATGAAAAACTGTTTTTT. The encoded protein is CASSQSAGATNEKLFF.

This chain joins TRBV7-9 and TRBJ2-1, with 9 bases fitting TRBD1. This CDR3 is built from 16 residues. Germline V gives CDR1 SEHNR, CDR2 FQNEAQ (reference sequence). V trimming: 0 bases; J trimming: 4 bases; junction bases outside the gene matches: 4. In nucleotides, the CDR3 is TGTGCCAGCAGCTTAGCGTTGGGACAGGGATACAATGAGCAGTTCTTC. This translates into CASSLALGQGYNEQFF.

The genes are TRBV12-3 or TRBV12-4 and TRBJ1-2, with TRBD1 as a possible D gene (6 bases). There are 14 residues in the CDR3. V lost 2 bases and J lost 5, with 12 bases in between. In nucleotides, the CDR3 is TGTGCCAGCAGTTTAACGACAGGCCGTTATGGCTACACCTTC. Encoded protein: CASSLTTGRYGYTF.

The sample holds a few counts of this clonotype. The chain combines TRBV7-2 with TRBJ2-5; D is perhaps TRBD2 (6 bases). Trimming took off 0 bases at V and 11 bases at J, with 16 bases between the two ends. CDR1 SGHTA and CDR2 FQGNSA come from the germline V gene. The CDR3 runs 14 residues. In DNA form, the CDR3 reads TGTGCCAGCAGCTTAGCAGGGTCGGGAGTGGAGCAGTACTTC. Protein product: CASSLAGSGVEQYF.

This clonotype was seen more than once but under ten times. This chain links TRBV4-3 with TRBJ2-7; tentatively, D is TRBD2 (5 bases). Germline CDR1 and CDR2: LGHNA and YSLEER. The V and J ends lost 1 base and 0 bases respectively, with 31 bases between them. This CDR3 region has 22 residues. This CDR3 is CASSQVSWWWLAGLSSSYEQYF. DNA for the CDR3: TGCGCCAGCAGCCAAGTGAGTTGGTGGTGGCTAGCTGGACTTTCAAGCTCCTACGAGCAGTACTTC.

This sequence joins TRBV24-1 and TRBJ2-3; D is unresolved. The CDR3 length is 15 residues. Germline assignment: CDR1 KGHDR and CDR2 SFDVKD. With 3 bases removed from V and 0 bases from J, the gap between germline ends came to 9 bases. The CDR3 DNA follows: TGTGCCACCAGTGATACGTACTCTAGCACAGATACGCAGTATTTT. This gives the protein CATSDTYSSTDTQYF.

This clonotype was detected only a few times. The chain is built from TRBV12-3 or TRBV12-4 and TRBJ2-5; possibly TRBD2 for D (6 bases). The germline V and J ends were trimmed by 3 bases and 7 bases, with 18 bases remaining between them. The CDR3 is made up of 15 amino acids. The CDR3 bases are TGTGCCAGCAGTTTCTTGACTAGTGGAAAAGCGACCCAGTACTTC. Protein: CASSFLTSGKATQYF.

This clonotype was seen a few times. This chain joins TRBV9 and TRBJ2-7; D remains unclear. The CDR3 covers 13 residues. CDR1 and CDR2 (germline): SGDLS, YYNGEE. With 3 bases removed from V and 1 base from J, the gap between germline ends came to 8 bases. CDR3 bases: TGTGCCAGCAGCGCCACAGAATCCTACGAGCAGTACTTC. It codes for CASSATESYEQYF.

The rearrangement joins TRBV5-6 to TRBJ2-7; 7 positions agree with TRBD2. Germline V gene data show CDR1 as SGHDT and CDR2 as YYEEEE. This CDR3 spans 15 amino acids. The trim removed 3 bases at V and 4 bases at J, leaving 10 bases unmatched. CDR3 sequence (DNA): TGTGCCAGCAGCTCGCGACTAGCAAGGATGTACGAGCAGTACTTC. The encoded protein is CASSSRLARMYEQYF.

This chain connects TRBV28 to TRBJ2-7; the D gene is possibly TRBD1 (5 bases). Germline values: CDR1 MDHEN, CDR2 SYDVKM. CDR3 length: 15 amino acids. The V and J ends lost 3 bases and 3 bases respectively, with 15 bases between them. The CDR3 sequence is CASSLLAGSFYEQYF. DNA for the CDR3: TGTGCCAGCAGTTTGTTGGCAGGGTCGTTCTACGAGCAGTACTTC. Full variable domain (missing parts from reference TRBV28 and TRBJ2-7): DVKVTQSSRYLVKRTGEKVFLECVQDMDHENMFWYRQDPGLGLRLIYFSYDVKMKEKGDIPEGYSVSREKKERFSLILESASTNQTSMYLCASSLLAGSFYEQYFGPGTRLTVT.